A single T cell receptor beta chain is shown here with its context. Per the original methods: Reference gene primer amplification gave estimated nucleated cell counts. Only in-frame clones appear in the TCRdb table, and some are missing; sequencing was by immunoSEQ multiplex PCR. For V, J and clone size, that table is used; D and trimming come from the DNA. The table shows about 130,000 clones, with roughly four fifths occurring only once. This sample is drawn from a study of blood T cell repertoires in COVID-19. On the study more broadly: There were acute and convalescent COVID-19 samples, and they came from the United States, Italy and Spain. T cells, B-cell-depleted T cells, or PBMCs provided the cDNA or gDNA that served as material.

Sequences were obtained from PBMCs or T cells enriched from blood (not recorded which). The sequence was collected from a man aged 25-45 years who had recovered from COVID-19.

The CDR3 spells CASSSTPGTVNSPLHF. CDR3 bases: TGTGCCAGCAGCTCTACTCCCGGGACAGTTAATTCACCCCTCCACTTT. The V gene is TRBV11-2, the J gene TRBJ1-6; 7 bases match TRBD1. In germline, CDR1 is SGHAT, CDR2 FQNNGV. This CDR3 region has 16 residues. V dropped 4 bases and J dropped 6; count of bases not matched to a gene: 9. The whole variable domain, filled in from reference TRBV11-2 and TRBJ1-6, reads EAGVAQSPRYKIIEKRQSVAFWCNPISGHATLYWYQQILGQGPKLLIQFQNNGVVDDSQLPKDRFSAERLKGVDSTLKIQPAKLEDSAVYLCASSSTPGTVNSPLHFGNGTRLTVT.